This TCR beta chain was obtained from a study of blood T cell repertoires in COVID-19. This CDR3 is 16 amino acids long. V was clipped by 2 bases and J by 6 bases; unmatched bases: 8. Germline V gives CDR1 LGHDT, CDR2 YNNKEL (reference sequence). Original processing notes: Estimation of nucleated cell counts relied on the amplification of reference gene primers. Clones were sequenced by immunoSEQ multiplex PCR, and TCRdb holds only the in-frame ones, with some missing. That table gives V, J and clone size, and the DNA gave D and trimming. Counted here are hundreds of thousands of clones, 70% to 90% occurring once; the ten biggest clones make up about 1.7%. The study drew participants aged 18 to 89 years from around 24 US areas. Participants were placed into cohorts based on the clinical history they reported.

The source of this sequence is a man aged 40-49 years who had recovered from COVID-19. The chain combines TRBV3-1 (or the pseudogene TRBV3-2) with TRBJ2-3; 10 nucleotides agree with TRBD2. Input material: PBMCs or T cells enriched from blood (not recorded which). CDR3 loop: CASSQRLAGPSDTQYF. Written as DNA, the CDR3 is TGTGCCAGCAGCCAACGACTAGCGGGCCCCTCCGATACGCAGTATTTT.